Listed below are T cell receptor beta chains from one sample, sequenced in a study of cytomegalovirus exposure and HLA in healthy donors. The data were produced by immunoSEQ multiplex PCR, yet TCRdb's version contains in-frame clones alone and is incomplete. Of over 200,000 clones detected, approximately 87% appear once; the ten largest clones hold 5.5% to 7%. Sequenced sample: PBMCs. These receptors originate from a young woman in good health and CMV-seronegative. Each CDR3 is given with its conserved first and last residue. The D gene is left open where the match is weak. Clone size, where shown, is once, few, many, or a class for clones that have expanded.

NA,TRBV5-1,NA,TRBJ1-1,TGCGCCAGCAGCTTCACGCCCGGGCAAGGTGAAGCTTTCTTT,CASSFTPGQGEAFF
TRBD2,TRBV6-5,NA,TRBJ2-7,TGTGCCAGCAGGGTTTCAAGCGGGGACTCCTACGAGCAGTACTTC,CASRVSSGDSYEQYF
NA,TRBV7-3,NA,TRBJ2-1,TGTGCCAGCAGCAGCGGATGGGACAATGAGCAGTTCTTC,CASSSGWDNEQFF
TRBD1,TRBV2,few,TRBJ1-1,TGTGCCACCAGAGGACAGGGGGCGAAAACTGAAGCTTTCTTT,CATRGQGAKTEAFF
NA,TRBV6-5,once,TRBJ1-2,TGTGCCAGCAGTACAGGACTCCTCTATGGCTACACCTTC,CASSTGLLYGYTF
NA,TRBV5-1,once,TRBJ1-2,TGCGCCAGCAGCTTGCAGGACTTCAAGTATGGCTACACCTTC,CASSLQDFKYGYTF
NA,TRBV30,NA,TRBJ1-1,TGTGCCTGGAGTGAAAAGGGTGTCACTGAAGCTTTCTTT,CAWSEKGVTEAFF
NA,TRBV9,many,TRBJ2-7,TGTGCCAGCAGCGTAGATGGGGGCGCGACGGAGCAGTACTTC,CASSVDGGATEQYF
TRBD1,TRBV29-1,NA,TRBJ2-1,TGCAGCGTTGCGAGCTCAGGGGGAAATGAGCAGTTCTTC,CSVASSGGNEQFF
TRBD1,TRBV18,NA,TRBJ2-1,TGTGCCAGCTCATCCGACAGGGCAAATGAGCAGTTCTTC,CASSSDRANEQFF
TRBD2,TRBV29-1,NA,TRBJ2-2,TGCAGCGTAGCGGGAGATAACACCGGGGAGCTGTTTTTT,CSVAGDNTGELFF
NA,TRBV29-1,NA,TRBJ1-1,TGCAGCGTTGCCCTGATAGGCACTGAAGCTTTCTTT,CSVALIGTEAFF
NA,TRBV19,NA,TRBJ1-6,TGTGCCAGTAGTTCCATCCGACGGAGTAGCTCCTATAATTCACCCCTCCACTTT,CASSSIRRSSSYNSPLHF
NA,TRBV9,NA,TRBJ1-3,TGTGCCAGCAGCGGTTCTGGGGGCCCTGGAAACACCATATATTTT,CASSGSGGPGNTIYF
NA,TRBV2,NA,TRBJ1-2,TGTGCCAGCAGAGCCGGGACAAGTGGCTACACCTTC,CASRAGTSGYTF
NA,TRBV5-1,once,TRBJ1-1,TGCGCCAGCAGCTTACAGGTTGAGTCGACTGAAGCTTTCTTT,CASSLQVESTEAFF
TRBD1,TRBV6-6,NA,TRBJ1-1,TGTGCCAGCAGTTGGGACAGAGTGAACACTGAAGCTTTCTTT,CASSWDRVNTEAFF
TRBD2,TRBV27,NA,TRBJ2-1,TGTGCCAGCAGTTGGACTAGCGGAGTCAACAATGAGCAGTTCTTC,CASSWTSGVNNEQFF
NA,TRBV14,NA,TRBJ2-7,TGTGCCAGCAGCTCCGTAGACGAGCAGTACTTC,CASSSVDEQYF
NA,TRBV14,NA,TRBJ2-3,TGTGCCAGCAGTACACCGGGGGAAGATACGCAGTATTTT,CASSTPGEDTQYF
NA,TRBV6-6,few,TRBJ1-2,TGTGCCAGCAGTCCCCAGGATGGCTACACCTTC,CASSPQDGYTF
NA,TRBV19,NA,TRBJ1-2,TGTGCCAGTAGTAAGCTGGAGAGGCCTGGCTATGGCTACACCTTC,CASSKLERPGYGYTF
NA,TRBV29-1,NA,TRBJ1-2,TGCAGCGTTGTTACGGTCTATGGCTACACCTTC,CSVVTVYGYTF
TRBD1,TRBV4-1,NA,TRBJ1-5,TGCGCCAGCAGCCTACAGGGGGCTGATCAGCCCCAGCATTTT,CASSLQGADQPQHF
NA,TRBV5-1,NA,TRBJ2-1,TGCGCCAGCAGCTTTAAAGAGAGCTCCTACAATGAGCAGTTCTTC,CASSFKESSYNEQFF
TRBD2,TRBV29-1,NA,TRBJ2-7,TGCAGCGTCGTTCCTAGCGGGAGCCACGAGCAGTACTTC,CSVVPSGSHEQYF
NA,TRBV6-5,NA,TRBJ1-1,TGTGCCAGCGGAATTTTCGGTGAAGCTTTCTTT,CASGIFGEAFF
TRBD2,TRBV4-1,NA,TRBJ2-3,TGCGCCAGCAGCCAGCTAGCGGGGGGTTCCACAGATACGCAGTATTTT,CASSQLAGGSTDTQYF
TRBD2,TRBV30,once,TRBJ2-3,TGTGCCTCCACAGTAGCGGGAGGGTCAACTAGCACAGATACGCAGTATTTT,CASTVAGGSTSTDTQYF
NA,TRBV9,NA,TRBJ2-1,TGTGCCAGCAGCGTTGACGGGACAACCTACAATGAGCAGTTCTTC,CASSVDGTTYNEQFF
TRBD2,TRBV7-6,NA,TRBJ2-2,TGTGCCAGCAGCTCCTCCCAAGGGGTAGCGGGTCGGACCGGGGAGCTGTTTTTT,CASSSSQGVAGRTGELFF
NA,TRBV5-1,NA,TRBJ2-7,TGCGCCAGCAGCTTGGGGACGAGCTTAGTCGAGCAGTACTTC,CASSLGTSLVEQYF
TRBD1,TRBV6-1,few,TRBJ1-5,TGTGCCAGCAGTGACGGAGCAGGGGGTCAGCCCCAGCATTTT,CASSDGAGGQPQHF
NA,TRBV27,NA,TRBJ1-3,TGTGCCAGCAGTTTACAGGTCTCTGGAAACACCATATATTTT,CASSLQVSGNTIYF
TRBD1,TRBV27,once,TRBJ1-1,TGTGCCAGCAGTTTGGTGGGCAGGGGGCGGTCTGAAGCTTTCTTT,CASSLVGRGRSEAFF
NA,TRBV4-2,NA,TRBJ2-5,TGTGCCAGCAGCCAAGTGGGCCAGCAAGAGACCCAGTACTTC,CASSQVGQQETQYF
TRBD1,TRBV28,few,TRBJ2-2,TGTGCCAGTTCAGGACAGGGTGGCACCGGGGAGCTGTTTTTT,CASSGQGGTGELFF
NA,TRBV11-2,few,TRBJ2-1,TGTGCCAGCAGCTTGACTAATGAGCAGTTCTTC,CASSLTNEQFF
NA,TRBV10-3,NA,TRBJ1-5,TGTGCCATCAGTGAGTCCGCGTGGCCCCAGCATTTT,CAISESAWPQHF
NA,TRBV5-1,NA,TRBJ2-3,TGCGCCAGCAGCGCTACTATTTACACAGATACGCAGTATTTT,CASSATIYTDTQYF
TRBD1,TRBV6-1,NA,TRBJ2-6,TGTGCCAGCGGTAGGGGGCTTGGTGGGGCCAACGTCCTGACTTTC,CASGRGLGGANVLTF
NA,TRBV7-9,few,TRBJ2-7,TGTGCCAGCAGCCCCCACAGCGCCGAGCAGTACTTC,CASSPHSAEQYF